Each of the 15 T cell receptor beta chains below was sequenced from the same sample in a study of OX40 agonist ivuxolimab in advanced cancers. Some clones are missing from TCRdb's copy, which holds only in-frame ones; the method was immunoSEQ multiplex PCR. The table has 15,000 to 20,000 clones, around 80% seen once. Sequencing was performed on CD4+ or CD8+ T cells sorted from blood, taken in a trial of the OX40 agonist ivuxolimab. The receptors originated from an adult with an advanced solid tumor such as melanoma, head and neck, liver or kidney cancer.

DNA for the CDR3: TGCGCCAGCAGCCAAGAAAGGGGGACGGGGGCCAACGTCCTGACTTTC. This codes for CASSQERGTGANVLTF. The J gene is TRBJ2-6, the V gene TRBV4-1, with a weak D call TRBD1 (6 bases). Between the trimmed V and J ends, which lost 0 bases and 4 bases, there was a span of 10 bases. CDR3 size: 16 residues. CDR1 is MGHRA and CDR2 is YSYEKL in the germline V gene.

This clone was seen a single time. This sequence joins TRBV5-1 and TRBJ2-7, with 12 nucleotides matching TRBD1. The germline gives CDR1 SGHRS, CDR2 YFSETQ. Trimming took 4 bases from V and 5 from J; bases not matched to a gene: 7. The CDR3 extends over 15 amino acids. The CDR3 spells CASSPRGQGAHEQYF. CDR3 nucleotides: TGCGCCAGCAGCCCGAGGGGACAGGGGGCTCACGAGCAGTACTTC.

The rearrangement joins TRBV19 to TRBJ1-5; D is undetermined. This CDR3 spans 13 amino acids. The germline V gene encodes CDR1 LNHDA and CDR2 SQIVND (reference sequence). V shed 6 bases and J shed 7 bases, with 13 bases lying between them. The chain's CDR3 is CASSPGLGQPQHF. The DNA of the CDR3 is TGTGCCAGTAGCCCCGGACTGGGACAGCCCCAGCATTTT.

This chain uses TRBV28 with TRBJ1-2; no clear D gene. The CDR3 length is 14 residues. Germline CDR1 MDHEN, CDR2 SYDVKM. The V gene lost 2 bases and the J gene lost 6 bases, with 13 bases spanning the gap. The CDR3 protein is CASSLTDARDGYTF. For the CDR3, the DNA is TGTGCCAGCAGTTTAACGGACGCCCGCGATGGCTACACCTTC.

This chain joins TRBV18 and TRBJ1-1; 8 bases fit TRBD1. The CDR3 totals 16 residues. The V segment lost 1 base and the J segment 5 bases; nucleotides outside the gene matches: 9. In germline, CDR1 is KGHSH, CDR2 LQKENI. The CDR3 coding sequence is TGTGCCAGCTCACCACGGCGTACAGGGGGGAGGACTGAAGCTTTCTTT. Translated: CASSPRRTGGRTEAFF.

The chain joins TRBV28 to TRBJ2-3; 9 bases match TRBD1. The germline V gene has CDR1 MDHEN and CDR2 SYDVKM. The trim removed 3 bases at V and 6 bases at J, leaving 13 bases unmatched. The CDR3 has 17 amino acids. For the CDR3, the DNA is TGTGCCAGCAGTTTCTCCCCGGGACAGGGTTCCCCCGATACGCAGTATTTT. This encodes CASSFSPGQGSPDTQYF. The variable domain in full, completed from reference TRBV28 and TRBJ2-3, reads DVKVTQSSRYLVKRTGEKVFLECVQDMDHENMFWYRQDPGLGLRLIYFSYDVKMKEKGDIPEGYSVSREKKERFSLILESASTNQTSMYLCASSFSPGQGSPDTQYFGPGTRLTVL.

The rearrangement joins TRBV6-1 to TRBJ2-1; the match to TRBD2 covers 9 bases. The CDR3 has 15 residues. V shed 5 bases and J 4 bases; nucleotides not matched to a gene: 6. CDR1 is MNHNS and CDR2 is SASEGT in the germline V gene. The CDR3 DNA follows: TGTGCCAGCAGTCTGGCGGGGGGGCCGTACAATGAGCAGTTCTTC. Translated, it gives CASSLAGGPYNEQFF.

The chain has TRBV5-4 and TRBJ2-3; TRBD2 matches 7 bases. Per germline, CDR1 SGHNT and CDR2 YYREEE (reference sequence). The CDR3 is 14 residues long. Trimming at V came to 0 bases and at J to 4 bases, leaving 2 bases not matched to a gene. CDR3 nucleotides: TGTGCCAGCAGCTTGGGGGCGGGAGCAGATACGCAGTATTTT. Translating gives CASSLGAGADTQYF. Variable domain in full (rest from reference TRBV5-4 and TRBJ2-3): ETGVTQSPTHLIKTRGQQVTLRCSSQSGHNTVSWYQQALGQGPQFIFQYYREEENGRGNFPPRFSGLQFPNYSSELNVNALELDDSALYLCASSLGAGADTQYFGPGTRLTVL.

V is TRBV5-1 and J is TRBJ2-1; D remains unclear. This CDR3 is built from 16 residues. CDR1 and CDR2 from the germline V gene are SGHRS and YFSETQ. Trimming took off 2 bases at V and 4 bases at J, with 16 bases between the two ends. CDR3 amino acids: CASSLPQAAFYNEQFF. DNA for the CDR3: TGCGCCAGCAGCTTACCCCAGGCGGCGTTTTACAATGAGCAGTTCTTC.

The V gene is TRBV20-1, the J gene TRBJ2-7, with D unclear. CDR1 and CDR2 (germline): DFQATT, SNEGSKA (reference sequence). Trimming removed 6 bases at V and 8 bases at J, with 11 bases between. The CDR3 has 10 residues. CDR3 coding DNA: TGCAGTGCCATATTGATCCAGCAGTACTTC. Amino acid sequence: CSAILIQQYF.

V and J are TRBV2 and TRBJ2-4; TRBD2 is a possible D gene (6 bases). The length of the CDR3 is 17 residues. Trimming removed 2 bases at V and 1 base at J, with 15 bases between. Germline-derived CDR1 and CDR2 are SNHLY and FYNNEI. CDR3 residues: CASSERRVLTAKNIQYF. CDR3 bases: TGTGCCAGCAGTGAAAGGAGGGTCTTAACGGCCAAAAACATTCAGTACTTC.

The gene calls are TRBV19 and TRBJ1-1, with D possibly being TRBD1 (5 bases). Trimming removed 7 bases from V and 4 bases from J, with 22 bases in between. The CDR3 is made up of 16 amino acids. Germline loops: CDR1 LNHDA, CDR2 SQIVND (reference sequence). The CDR3 spells CASMLSGGGSFTEAFF. As DNA, the CDR3 is TGTGCCAGTATGTTGTCGGGCGGGGGTAGTTTCACTGAAGCTTTCTTT.

This chain uses TRBV5-1 with TRBJ1-1; TRBD1 might be the D (5 bases). The germline V and J ends were trimmed by 4 bases and 2 bases, with 12 bases remaining between them. Germline V gives CDR1 SGHRS, CDR2 YFSETQ. The CDR3 length is 14 residues. The CDR3, as DNA: TGCGCCAGCAGCGCATCAGGGCTTAACACTGAAGCTTTCTTT. Its protein is CASSASGLNTEAFF.

V is TRBV28 and J is TRBJ1-2; perhaps TRBD1 as D (6 bases). Looked up from germline, CDR1 is MDHEN and CDR2 is SYDVKM. V was clipped by 3 bases and J by 7 bases, with 15 bases between them. The CDR3 spans 14 residues. The CDR3 coding sequence is TGTGCCAGCAGTTTTGGGCTAGGGGGGGCTGGCTACACCTTC. Its translation: CASSFGLGGAGYTF.

This clone has a single count. The rearrangement uses TRBV30 and TRBJ2-2, with 8 bases fitting TRBD1. V lost 7 bases, J lost 4 bases, and 11 bases stayed unmatched. The CDR3 sequence is 15 residues long. Germline V gene data show CDR1 as GTSNPN and CDR2 as SVGIG (reference sequence). CDR3 sequence reads: CASPPRQGPTGELFF. CDR3 coding DNA: TGTGCCTCCCCACCCCGACAGGGGCCCACCGGGGAGCTGTTTTTT.